The 2 T cell receptor beta chains below all came from one sample that was sequenced in a study of T cells expressing NK-cell markers. TCRdb re-called the 5' RACE reads; one entry per CDR3 protein, DNA not given. Seen in this sample are about 160,000 distinct CDR3 sequences; the ten most common clones hold roughly 21%. Sequences were obtained from blood T cells: a sorted CD56 or NKG2C T cell subset, CD4+ or CD8+ T cells, or bulk PBMC T cells (not recorded which). These receptors originate from a man between 18 and 69 years old in good health.

The J gene is TRBJ1-2, the V gene TRBV12-3 or TRBV12-4. The CDR3 loop spans 16 amino acids. The CDR3 spells CASSPSSGSVNYGYTF.

The chain couples TRBV6-1 to TRBJ1-2; TCRdb returns TRBD1, unconfirmable since there is no DNA. CDR3 length equals 16 residues. CDR1 is MNHNS and CDR2 is SASEGT in the germline V gene. Here the CDR3 reads CASTHRAGRNTYGYTF.